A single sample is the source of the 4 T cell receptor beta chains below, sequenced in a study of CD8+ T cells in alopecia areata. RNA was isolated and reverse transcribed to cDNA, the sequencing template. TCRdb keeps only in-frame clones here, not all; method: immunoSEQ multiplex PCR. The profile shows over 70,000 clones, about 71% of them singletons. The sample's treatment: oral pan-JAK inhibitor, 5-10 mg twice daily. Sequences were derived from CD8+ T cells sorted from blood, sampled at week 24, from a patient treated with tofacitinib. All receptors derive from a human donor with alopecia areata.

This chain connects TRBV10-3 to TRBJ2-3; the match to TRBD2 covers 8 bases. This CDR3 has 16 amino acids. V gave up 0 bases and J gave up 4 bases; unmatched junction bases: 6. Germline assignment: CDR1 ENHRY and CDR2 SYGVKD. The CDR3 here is CAISESNGGAADTQYF. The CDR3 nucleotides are TGTGCCATCAGTGAGTCCAACGGGGGGGCGGCAGATACGCAGTATTTT.

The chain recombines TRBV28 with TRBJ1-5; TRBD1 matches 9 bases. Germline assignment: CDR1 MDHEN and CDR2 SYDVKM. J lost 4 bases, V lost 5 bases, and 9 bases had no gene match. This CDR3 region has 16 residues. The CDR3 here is CASSTLQGARNQPQHF. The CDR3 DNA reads TGTGCCAGCAGTACCTTACAGGGGGCGCGAAATCAGCCCCAGCATTTT.

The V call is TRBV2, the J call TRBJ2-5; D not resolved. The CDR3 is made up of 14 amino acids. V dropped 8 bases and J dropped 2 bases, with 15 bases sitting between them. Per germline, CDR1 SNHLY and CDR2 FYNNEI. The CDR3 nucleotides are TGTGCCAGCTTGGATGGTAGCCCACAAGAGACCCAGTACTTC. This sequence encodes CASLDGSPQETQYF. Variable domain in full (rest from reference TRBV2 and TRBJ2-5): EPEVTQTPSHQVTQMGQEVILRCVPISNHLYFYWYRQILGQKVEFLVSFYNNEISEKSEIFDDQFSVERPDGSNFTLKIRSTKLEDSAMYFCASLDGSPQETQYFGPGTRLLVL.

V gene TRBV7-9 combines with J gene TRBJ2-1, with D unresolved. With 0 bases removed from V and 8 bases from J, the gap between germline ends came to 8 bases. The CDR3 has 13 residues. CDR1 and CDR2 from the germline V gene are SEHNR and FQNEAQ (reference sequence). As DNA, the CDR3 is TGTGCCAGCAGCTTAGCCGGCAGCTATGAGCAGTTCTTC. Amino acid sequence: CASSLAGSYEQFF.